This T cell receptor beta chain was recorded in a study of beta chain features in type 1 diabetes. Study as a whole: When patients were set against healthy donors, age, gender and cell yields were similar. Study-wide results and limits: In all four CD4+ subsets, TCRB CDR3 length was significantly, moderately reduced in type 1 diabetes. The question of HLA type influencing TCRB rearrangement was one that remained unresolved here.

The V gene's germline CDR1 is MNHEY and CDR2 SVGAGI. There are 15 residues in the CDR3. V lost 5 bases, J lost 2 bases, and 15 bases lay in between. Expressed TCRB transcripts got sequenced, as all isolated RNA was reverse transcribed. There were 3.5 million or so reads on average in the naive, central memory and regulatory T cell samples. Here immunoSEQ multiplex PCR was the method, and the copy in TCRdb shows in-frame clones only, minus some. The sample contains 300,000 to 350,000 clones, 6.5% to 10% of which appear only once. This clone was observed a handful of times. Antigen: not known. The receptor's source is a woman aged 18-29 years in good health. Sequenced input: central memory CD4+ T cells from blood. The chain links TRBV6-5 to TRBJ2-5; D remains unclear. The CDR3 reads CASSRSSGVQETQYF. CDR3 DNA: TGTGCCAGCAGTAGGTCGAGTGGGGTACAAGAGACCCAGTACTTC.